Included here is one TCR beta chain sequence, with context. The antigen is undetermined. The source of the sample is a study of T cells in localized non-small cell lung cancer. Overall study results and limits: An association was observed between higher blood T cell density and longer overall survival.

The V gene's germline CDR1 is MNHEY and CDR2 SMNVEV (reference sequence). Trimming took off 5 bases at V and 2 bases at J, with 11 bases between the two ends. The CDR3 consists of 14 residues. Some clones are missing from TCRdb's copy, which holds only in-frame ones; the method was immunoSEQ multiplex PCR. The data hold approximately 29,000 clones, with 80% to 90% observed a single time. The TCR originated in a male donor aged 60 or over with stage I lung adenocarcinoma. Sequencing used peripheral blood, obtained before any cancer treatment. The J gene is TRBJ2-3, the V gene TRBV27, with D perhaps matching TRBD2 (5 bases). The CDR3 DNA reads TGTGCCAGCAGTCCTAGCAGCTACACAGATACGCAGTATTTT. It is translated as CASSPSSYTDTQYF.